The subject of this entry is one T cell receptor (beta chain). Its target is not known. Documented treatment: some 20 received Ad26.COV2.S at low or high dose, single or two shots; several received placebo; per-sample allocation not given. After the first vaccine or placebo injection, samples were drawn on day 63. Repertoires were generated with immunoSEQ multiplex PCR, while TCRdb's copy carries only in-frame clones and drops some. Altogether roughly 330,000 clones are present, roughly 88% being singletons, with the ten largest covering 4.5% to 7%. This sample was included in a study of Ad26.COV2.S vaccination and SARS-CoV-2 variants. Study-level findings and limits: Analyses that measured TCR breadth and depth may have underestimated total T cell responses.

This clonotype was obtained from a person between 18 and 65 years old who received the Ad26.COV2.S COVID-19 vaccine or a placebo. Sequenced here: peripheral blood, sampled in a trial of Ad26.COV2.S vaccine versus placebo.

DNA for the CDR3: TGTGCCAGCAGCTTAGATAGGTGGGAGCAGTACTTC. Amino acid sequence: CASSLDRWEQYF. The rearrangement uses TRBV7-9 and TRBJ2-7; D gene unclear. The V gene lost 1 base and the J gene lost 7 bases, with 8 bases spanning the gap. Germline V gene data show CDR1 as SEHNR and CDR2 as FQNEAQ (reference sequence). This CDR3 is 12 amino acids long.